Each of the 13 T cell receptor beta chains below was sequenced from the same sample in a study of T-cell reconstitution after alpha-beta-depleted transplantation in children. For TCRbeta, the library was prepared with unique molecular identifiers. TCRdb reanalysed the PCR reads using MiXCR and keeps one entry per CDR3 protein. The sample yields about 690,000 distinct CDR3 sequences, 16% seen once. The sequences come from PBMCs from the stem cell graft donor, collected from the stem cell graft. These receptors originate from a human donor who donated a stem cell graft to a child with acute myeloid leukemia.

Concerning this clonotype itself: One base away lies a much larger clone, so this may be a sequencing read error. The V gene is TRBV10-3, the J gene TRBJ1-5; D might be TRBD1 (5 bases). The CDR3 sequence is 13 residues long. CDR1 is ENHRY and CDR2 is SYGVKD in the germline V gene. V lost 3 bases and J 6 bases, leaving 9 bases between the germline ends. The CDR3 loop reads CAISDGHIQPQHF. The CDR3 DNA sequence: TGTGCCATCAGTGACGGACACATTCAGCCCCAGCATTTT.

The chain joins TRBV6-5 to TRBJ1-6; D is unclear. The V gene lost 2 bases and the J gene lost 1 base, with 12 bases spanning the gap. The CDR3 contains 17 residues. CDR1 and CDR2 from the germline V gene are MNHEY and SVGAGI. The CDR3 loop reads CASSYLSPGSYNSPLHF. The CDR3 bases are TGTGCCAGCAGTTACCTCTCTCCGGGGTCCTATAATTCACCCCTCCACTTT.

In its sample, this clonotype was seen many times. The CDR3 here is CASSYGPEAFF. The DNA of the CDR3 is TGTGCCAGCAGTTACGGGCCTGAAGCTTTCTTT. The rearrangement links TRBV6-6 to TRBJ1-1; D unresolved. Trimming removed 2 bases from V and 6 bases from J, with 4 bases in between. Germline V gene data show CDR1 as MNHNY and CDR2 as SVGAGI (reference sequence). The CDR3 consists of 11 residues.

This clonotype was observed many times. The V call is TRBV5-5, the J call TRBJ1-6; D gene ambiguous. Germline CDR1 SGHKS, CDR2 YYEKEE (reference sequence). The CDR3 has 14 residues. V lost 9 bases to trimming and J lost 10 bases, with 20 bases between them. In DNA, the CDR3 is TGTGCCACCGCCCTGGGAAAAAGGGTCTCACCCCTCCACTTT. It yields the protein CATALGKRVSPLHF.

This rearrangement joins TRBV29-1 to TRBJ2-1; D gene unclear. The CDR3 consists of 13 residues. Germline V CDR1 and CDR2: SQVTM, ANQGSEA. V was clipped by 3 bases and J by 6 bases, with 12 bases between them. The CDR3 spells CSVDRTRANEQFF. DNA of the CDR3: TGCAGCGTTGACAGGACCCGGGCCAATGAGCAGTTCTTC.

This clonotype was counted a single time. The rearrangement links TRBV11-2 to TRBJ2-7, with unresolved D. Trimming left V 0 bases short and J 9 bases short, with 9 bases between. Germline CDR1 and CDR2: SGHAT and FQNNGV. This CDR3 contains 12 residues. CDR3 sequence reads: CASSLDPDGQYF. CDR3 nucleotide sequence: TGTGCCAGCAGCTTAGACCCGGACGGGCAGTACTTC.

This clonotype was recorded many times. The chain has TRBV20-1 and TRBJ2-7; tentative D call: TRBD2 (5 bases). The CDR3 loop spans 13 amino acids. V shed 3 bases and J shed 7 bases, with 16 bases lying between them. Germline V gene sequence: CDR1 DFQATT, CDR2 SNEGSKA (reference sequence). The CDR3 here is CSARREGFREQYV. CDR3 nucleotides: TGCAGTGCTAGGCGTGAGGGTTTTCGGGAGCAGTACGTC.

This clonotype was counted at least ten times. The chain carries TRBV7-3 and TRBJ2-7; 7 bases align to TRBD1. Looked up from germline, CDR1 is SGHTA and CDR2 is FQGTGA. The CDR3 runs 16 residues. The V segment lost 5 bases and the J segment 0 bases; nucleotides outside the gene matches: 10. The CDR3 loop reads CASSAFGTVISYEQYF. The CDR3 DNA is TGTGCCAGCAGCGCTTTCGGGACAGTGATCTCCTACGAGCAGTACTTC.

This clonotype was counted at least ten times. The chain couples TRBV4-3 to TRBJ1-2, with 9 nucleotides matching TRBD1. The V and J ends lost 1 base and 7 bases, in that order; junction bases with no gene match: 4. This CDR3 region has 14 residues. Looked up from germline, CDR1 is LGHNA and CDR2 is YSLEER. CDR3 amino acids: CASSQADRGGGYTF. The CDR3, as DNA: TGCGCCAGCAGCCAAGCTGACAGGGGGGGTGGCTACACCTTC.

Remarks on this clonotype: A much bigger clone sits one base away, suggesting this may be a read error. This chain joins TRBV20-1 and TRBJ2-7; 8 bases are shared with TRBD1. This CDR3 contains 15 residues. Germline loops: CDR1 DFQATT, CDR2 SNEGSKA (reference sequence). The CDR3 region has the DNA TGCTGTGCTAGAGATAGCAGGGGGCAATCCTACGAGCAGTACTTC. Protein sequence: CCARDSRGQSYEQYF.

In this sample, this clonotype turned up many times. The CDR3 loop is CASSLHGGDSPLHF. The DNA of the CDR3 is TGTGCCAGCAGCTTACACGGGGGAGATTCACCCCTCCACTTT. This chain joins TRBV7-2 and TRBJ1-6; perhaps TRBD1 as D (5 bases). Germline V gives CDR1 SGHTA, CDR2 FQGNSA. The CDR3 runs 14 residues. Deletions cut 2 bases from V and 8 bases from J, with 10 bases between.

J is TRBJ2-1 and V is TRBV7-2; D is uncertain. Germline CDR1 SGHTA, CDR2 FQGNSA. Trimming pared 4 bases from V and 9 bases from J, leaving 10 bases between. The CDR3 spans 12 residues. CDR3 in amino acids: CASSSLPLEQFF. As DNA, the CDR3 is TGTGCCAGCAGCTCCCTCCCCCTTGAGCAGTTCTTC.

The rearrangement joins TRBV6-1 to TRBJ2-5; D assignment may be TRBD1 or TRBD2 (5 bases each). Germline V gives CDR1 MNHNS, CDR2 SASEGT. Trimming shortened V by 10 bases and J by 5 bases, and 20 bases separated the two germline ends. This CDR3 has 14 residues. CDR3 sequence reads: CATQRQGWRETQYF. The DNA for the CDR3 is TGTGCCACCCAGCGGCAGGGATGGAGGGAGACCCAGTACTTC.